The entry below describes one T cell receptor (beta chain). A single base separates this from a much larger clone, so it may be a read error. The data derive from a study of blood T cells in healthy people across ages. They isolated at least 6 million PBMCs from each sample. Primers used in a second PCR of roughly 6 to 12 cycles were a sample-barcoded 5' primer and a J-beta primer mix. TCRdb reprocessed the 5' RACE reads with MiXCR, giving one entry per CDR3 protein. The sample shows around 1,500,000 distinct CDR3 sequences, around two fifths of them seen only once. The CDR3 runs 13 residues. Germline V CDR1 and CDR2: DFQATT, SNEGSKA (reference sequence).

This chain joins TRBV20-1 and TRBJ2-5, with 8 bases that match TRBD2. The better agreement between TRBJ2-7 and the DNA end casts doubt on the J call. The receptor comes from a woman aged 18 to 35 in good health. Sequencing was carried out using blood. DNA for the CDR3: TGCAGTGCCCCGAGCCGGACTAGCATCGAGCAGTACTTC. Translated: CSAPSRTSIEQYF.